This TCR beta chain comes out of a study of T cell repertoires in cytomegalovirus infection. The wider study: Public TCR beta signatures marked donors with CMV infection and the matching HLA.

TCRdb re-derived calls from the reads in MiXCR, one entry per CDR3 protein. This repertoire shows more than 500,000 distinct CDR3 sequences, about 15% found once; its top ten account for 20% to 30%. Study conclusions and caveats: CMV-specific TCR beta clonotypes restricted by HLA-C were the ones dominating the ex vivo response. Summed frequency of shared TCR beta families picked out CMV carriers who also had the relevant HLA.

This CDR3 has 14 amino acids. V was pared by 8 bases and J by 1 base, with 6 bases of the junction left unmatched. Germline CDR1 and CDR2: SGHRS and YFSETQ. This clonotype was picked up many times. Antigen: not known. Sequenced material: CD8+ T cells from PBMCs. This receptor was obtained from a human donor in good health (CMV status not recorded). Some clones in this sample may be carry-over from other donors' samples. This chain uses TRBV5-1 with TRBJ1-1; 9 nucleotides match TRBD1. The CDR3 is CASSTGGKNTEAFF. In DNA form, the CDR3 reads TGCGCCAGTTCGACAGGGGGAAAGAACACTGAAGCTTTCTTT.